Below are 3 T cell receptor beta chains sequenced from a single sample in a study of regulatory T cells in long-lasting Graves disease. According to the study, TCR beta libraries were built with iRepertoire HTBI primers and CDR3-region Arm-PCR. Each CDR3 protein gets one entry after TCRdb re-called the multiplex PCR reads with MiXCR. The sample shows 350,000 to 450,000 distinct CDR3 sequences, less than 25% of them seen only once. Time point described: persistent/refractory GD, antithyroid drugs over 5 years with positive TRAb. There was RNA extracted from PBMCs, and the TCR library was made from it. Material: peripheral blood mononuclear cells (PBMCs), obtained when the disease was refractory, from a patient treated with antithyroid drugs. Receptors were obtained from a female donor with Graves disease.

This clonotype was detected once. The chain is built from TRBV9 and TRBJ2-1; 8 positions agree with TRBD2. The junction had 15 bases not matched to a gene; V was cut back by 4 bases and J by 9 bases. Germline values: CDR1 SGDLS, CDR2 YYNGEE. CDR3 length: 16 amino acids. CDR3 region: CASSPPGLGSTGEQFF. CDR3 DNA sequence: TGTGCCAGCAGCCCACCGGGACTAGGCTCCACCGGTGAGCAGTTCTTC.

This clonotype was counted between two and nine times. This chain links TRBV6-1 with TRBJ1-5; possibly TRBD1 for D (5 bases). The CDR3 runs 15 residues. The V end lost 5 bases, the J end lost 4 bases, and 15 bases lay between the germline ends. Looked up from germline, CDR1 is MNHNS and CDR2 is SASEGT. The CDR3 DNA reads as TGTGCCAGCAGTCTCTTGCAGGGTACGAATCAGCCCCAGCATTTT. Its translation: CASSLLQGTNQPQHF.

This clonotype was counted at least ten times. The chain is built from TRBV28 and TRBJ2-2; TRBD2 matches 14 bases. Per germline, CDR1 MDHEN and CDR2 SYDVKM. This CDR3 has 17 amino acids. V trimming: 3 bases; J trimming: 8 bases; junction bases outside the gene matches: 8. CDR3 protein: CASSLDGTSGSGGELFF. Here the CDR3 DNA reads TGTGCCAGCAGTTTGGACGGGACTAGCGGGAGTGGTGGGGAGCTGTTTTTT.